Listed here are 16 T cell receptor beta chains from one sample, sequenced in a study of OX40 agonist ivuxolimab in advanced cancers. Only in-frame clones appear in the TCRdb table, and some are missing; sequencing was by immunoSEQ multiplex PCR. The sample holds tens of thousands of clones, around four fifths seen once. Sequences were derived from CD4+ or CD8+ T cells sorted from blood, sampled in a trial of the OX40 agonist ivuxolimab. The receptors were gathered from an adult with an advanced solid tumor such as melanoma, head and neck, liver or kidney cancer.

The CDR3 region has the DNA TGCGCCAGCAGGTCACAGACGAACACCGGGGAGCTGTTTTTT. Amino acid sequence: CASRSQTNTGELFF. The chain recombines TRBV10-2 with TRBJ2-2; unclear D gene. The CDR3 is 14 residues long. Germline CDR1 is WSHSY and CDR2 is SAAADI. Trimming took off 6 bases at V and 0 bases at J, with 8 bases between the two ends.

This clone was observed a single time. The V gene is TRBV19, the J gene TRBJ2-5; 7 nucleotides match TRBD1. Trimming cost V 3 bases and J 4 bases; bases outside gene matches: 5. The V gene's germline CDR1 is LNHDA and CDR2 SQIVND (reference sequence). The CDR3 contains 14 residues. The CDR3 nucleotides read TGTGCCAGTAGTATTAGACAGGGAGCAGAGACCCAGTACTTC. It codes for CASSIRQGAETQYF. The variable domain in full, completed from reference TRBV19 and TRBJ2-5, reads DGGITQSPKYLFRKEGQNVTLSCEQNLNHDAMYWYRQDPGQGLRLIYYSQIVNDFQKGDIAEGYSVSREKKESFPLTVTSAQKNPTAFYLCASSIRQGAETQYFGPGTRLLVL.

As for this clone: The junction differs from germline at one of its ends, possibly a read error. CDR3 residues: CASSYMVGLAGDF. DNA for the CDR3: TGTGCCAGCAGTTACATGGTGGGGTTGGCTGGGGATTTT. The genes are TRBV6-6 and TRBJ1-3; D not resolved. Germline V gives CDR1 MNHNY, CDR2 SVGAGI (reference sequence). The CDR3 spans 13 residues.

This clone was seen a handful of times. V is TRBV28 and J is TRBJ2-7; TRBD2 agrees at 7 bases. This CDR3 is built from 18 residues. Trimming removed 2 bases from V and 6 bases from J; junction bases left unmatched: 19. In germline, CDR1 is MDHEN, CDR2 SYDVKM. In nucleotides, the CDR3 is TGTGCCAGCAGTTTAAAAGTTTGGGAGGGGCCGCAGGGATTCGAGCAGTACTTC. This encodes CASSLKVWEGPQGFEQYF.

The chain has TRBV30 and TRBJ2-1; 11 bases are shared with TRBD2. This CDR3 has 12 residues. Germline CDR1 and CDR2: GTSNPN and SVGIG (reference sequence). The V segment lost 7 bases and the J segment 4 bases; nucleotides outside the gene matches: 0. The chain's CDR3 is CALAGGYNEQFF. In DNA form, the CDR3 reads TGTGCCTTAGCGGGAGGGTACAATGAGCAGTTCTTC.

The count of this clone is one. This rearrangement joins TRBV11-2 to TRBJ1-1; 7 nucleotides match TRBD1. The CDR3 consists of 16 residues. The J segment lost 6 bases and the V segment lost 4 bases, leaving 14 bases of the junction unmatched. CDR1 is SGHAT and CDR2 is FQNNGV in the germline V gene. CDR3 sequence: CASSSTGAPNRAEAFF. The CDR3 DNA is TGTGCCAGCAGCTCTACAGGGGCTCCAAATCGGGCTGAAGCTTTCTTT.

The chain recombines TRBV5-8 with TRBJ1-1; D gene uncertain. V lost 1 base to trimming and J lost 1 base, with 5 bases between them. Per germline, CDR1 SGHTS and CDR2 YDEGEE. CDR3 length: 13 amino acids. CDR3 residues: CASSLMGNTEAFF. In DNA form, the CDR3 reads TGTGCCAGCAGCTTGATGGGGAACACTGAAGCTTTCTTT.

The genes are TRBV19 and TRBJ2-5; D possibly corresponds to TRBD1 (5 bases). CDR1 LNHDA and CDR2 SQIVND come from the germline V gene (reference sequence). V lost 3 bases and J 1 base, leaving 9 bases between the germline ends. The length of the CDR3 is 14 residues. The chain's CDR3 is CASSITTVQETQYF. The DNA of the CDR3 is TGTGCCAGTAGTATCACGACAGTCCAAGAGACCCAGTACTTC.

This sequence joins TRBV15 and TRBJ2-1; D perhaps matches TRBD2 (6 bases). The CDR3 sequence is 18 residues long. Looked up from germline, CDR1 is LNHNV and CDR2 is YYDKDF (reference sequence). V was cut by 3 bases and J by 8 bases, with 26 bases left in between. CDR3 residues: CATSSDPFSSGPAHEQFF. DNA for the CDR3: TGTGCCACCAGCAGCGACCCATTCTCAAGCGGGCCGGCCCATGAGCAGTTCTTC.

The chain carries TRBV11-2 and TRBJ1-1, with 7 positions matching TRBD1. The CDR3 has 14 residues. The V gene end was trimmed by 5 bases and the J gene end by 1 base; junction bases not matched to a gene: 4. The V gene's germline CDR1 is SGHAT and CDR2 FQNNGV. In DNA, the CDR3 is TGTGCCAGCAGCGAACACAGGGGGAACACTGAAGCTTTCTTT. Translating it yields CASSEHRGNTEAFF. The full variable domain, completed using reference TRBV11-2 and TRBJ1-1, is EAGVAQSPRYKIIEKRQSVAFWCNPISGHATLYWYQQILGQGPKLLIQFQNNGVVDDSQLPKDRFSAERLKGVDSTLKIQPAKLEDSAVYLCASSEHRGNTEAFFGQGTRLTVV.

The CDR3 DNA follows: TGTGCCACCAGCCCCCAACTAGCGGGAGTTTTAGAGACCCAGTACTTC. It translates to CATSPQLAGVLETQYF. The V and J genes are TRBV15 and TRBJ2-5, with 11 bases matching TRBD2. Losses at the gene ends were 5 bases for V and 4 bases for J; bases not matched to a gene: 9. Germline V gene data show CDR1 as LNHNV and CDR2 as YYDKDF (reference sequence). This CDR3 region has 16 residues.

This rearrangement joins TRBV5-1 to TRBJ2-5; possibly TRBD1 or TRBD2 for D (5 bases each). The J call may not be correct, given that the DNA end is closer to TRBJ2-7. CDR3 length: 14 amino acids. CDR1 and CDR2 (germline): SGHRS, YFSETQ. The CDR3 is CASSLGAGTNEQYF. CDR3 sequence (DNA): TGCGCCAGCAGCTTGGGGGCAGGGACCAACGAGCAGTACTTC.

The rearrangement uses TRBV9 and TRBJ2-2; D is uncertain. From germline, CDR1 is SGDLS and CDR2 YYNGEE. V gave up 3 bases and J gave up 0 bases, with 6 bases separating them. The CDR3 spans 14 residues. In DNA form, the CDR3 reads TGTGCCAGCAGCGGTGGGGCGAACACCGGGGAGCTGTTTTTT. Amino acids: CASSGGANTGELFF.

This clone was seen only once. The V gene is TRBV6-1, the J gene TRBJ2-5; 9 nucleotides line up with TRBD2. With the DNA end fitting TRBJ2-7 better, the J assignment may be wrong. Germline values: CDR1 MNHNS, CDR2 SASEGT. The CDR3 is 14 amino acids. The chain's CDR3 is CASSKREVAYEQYF. CDR3 coding DNA: TGTGCCAGCAGTAAGCGGGAGGTCGCCTACGAGCAGTACTTC.

This clone was counted once. The V gene is TRBV7-2, the J gene TRBJ2-5; 11 positions agree with TRBD1. The CDR3 has 15 amino acids. The germline gives CDR1 SGHTA, CDR2 FQGNSA. The J segment lost 4 bases and the V segment lost 5 bases, leaving 6 bases of the junction unmatched. The CDR3 DNA follows: TGTGCCAGCAGCCGGGACAGGGGGAGGACAGAGACCCAGTACTTC. This codes for CASSRDRGRTETQYF.

This clone was detected only a few times. This chain links TRBV2 with TRBJ2-7; D remains unclear. The CDR3 runs to 11 residues. Germline CDR1 is SNHLY and CDR2 is FYNNEI. V lost 7 bases and J lost 2, with 6 bases in between. The CDR3 nucleotides are TGTGCCAGCAAATCCGCCTACGAGCAGTACTTC. This translates into CASKSAYEQYF.